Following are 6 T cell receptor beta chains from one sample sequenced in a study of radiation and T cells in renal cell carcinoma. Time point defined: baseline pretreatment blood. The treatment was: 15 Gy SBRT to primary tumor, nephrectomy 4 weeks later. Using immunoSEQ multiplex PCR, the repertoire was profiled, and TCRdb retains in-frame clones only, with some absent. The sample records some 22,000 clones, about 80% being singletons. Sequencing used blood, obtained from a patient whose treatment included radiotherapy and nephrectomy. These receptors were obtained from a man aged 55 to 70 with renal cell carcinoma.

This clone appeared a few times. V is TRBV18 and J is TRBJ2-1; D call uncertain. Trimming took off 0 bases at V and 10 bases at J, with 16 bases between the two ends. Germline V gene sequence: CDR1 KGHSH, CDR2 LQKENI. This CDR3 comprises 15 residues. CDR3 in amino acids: CASSPPSQKGREQFF. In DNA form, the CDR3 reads TGTGCCAGCTCACCACCTTCCCAGAAAGGAAGGGAGCAGTTCTTC.

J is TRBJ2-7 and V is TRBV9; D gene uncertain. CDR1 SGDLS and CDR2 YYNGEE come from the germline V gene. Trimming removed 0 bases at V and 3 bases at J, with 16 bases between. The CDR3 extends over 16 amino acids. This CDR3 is CASSVESGRSLYEQYF. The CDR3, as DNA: TGTGCCAGCAGCGTAGAATCAGGTCGTTCGCTCTACGAGCAGTACTTC.

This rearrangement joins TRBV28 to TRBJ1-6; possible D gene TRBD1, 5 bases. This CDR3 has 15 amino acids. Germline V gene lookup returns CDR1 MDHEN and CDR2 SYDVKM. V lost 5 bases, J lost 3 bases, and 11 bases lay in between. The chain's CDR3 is CASSKGTVYNSPLHF. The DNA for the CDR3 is TGTGCCAGCAGTAAAGGGACGGTCTATAATTCACCCCTCCACTTT.

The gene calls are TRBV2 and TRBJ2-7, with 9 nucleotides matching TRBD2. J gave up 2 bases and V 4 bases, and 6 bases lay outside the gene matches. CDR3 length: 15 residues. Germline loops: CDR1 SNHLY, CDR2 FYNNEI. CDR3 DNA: TGTGCCAGCAGTGTTTCTGTAGCGGGAGCCTACGAGCAGTACTTC. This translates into CASSVSVAGAYEQYF.

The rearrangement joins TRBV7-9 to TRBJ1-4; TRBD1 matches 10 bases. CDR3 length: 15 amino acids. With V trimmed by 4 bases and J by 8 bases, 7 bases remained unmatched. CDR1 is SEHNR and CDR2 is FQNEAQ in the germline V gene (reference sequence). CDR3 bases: TGTGCCAGCAGCTCCCCGAGGACAGGGGGGGAAAAACTGTTTTTT. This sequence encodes CASSSPRTGGEKLFF.

This CDR3 is CASRGDSYEQYF. The CDR3 DNA follows: TGTGCCAGCAGGGGGGACAGCTACGAGCAGTACTTC. V gene TRBV2 combines with J gene TRBJ2-7, with 7 bases identical to TRBD1. This CDR3 is built from 12 residues. CDR1 is SNHLY, CDR2 FYNNEI, per germline. V lost 6 bases, J lost 3 bases, and 2 bases stayed unmatched.